This paragraph reports one T cell receptor beta chain. Original processing methods: Estimation of nucleated cell counts was performed using reference gene primer amplification. Repertoires were generated with immunoSEQ multiplex PCR, while TCRdb's copy carries only in-frame clones and drops some. The DNA gave D and trimming, while V, J and clone size come from that table. Of fewer than 120,000 clones in the sample, approximately 82% are singletons; the top ten hold roughly 3.8%. The germline gives CDR1 MNHNY, CDR2 SVGAGI (reference sequence). Trimming removed 6 bases at V and 8 bases at J, with 18 bases between. The CDR3 spans 14 residues. The sample belongs to a study of blood T cell repertoires in COVID-19. As for the study in general: In each case, the material was cDNA or gDNA derived from T cells, B-cell-depleted T cells, or PBMCs.

The V gene is TRBV6-6, the J gene TRBJ2-3; TRBD2 might be the D (6 bases). The receptor was isolated from a woman aged 80 or over with acute or convalescent COVID-19. The sequenced material came from peripheral blood. CDR3 nucleotides: TGTGCCAGCAGCCCCGGGACTCTTGGGGGTACGCAGTATTTT. The encoded protein is CASSPGTLGGTQYF.